Presented here are 28 T cell receptor beta chains from one specimen sequenced in a study of cytomegalovirus exposure and HLA in healthy donors. A multiplex PCR was run with 60 Vbeta primers and 13 Jbeta primers. This table comes from immunoSEQ multiplex PCR, and its TCRdb copy is limited to in-frame clones, with some not included. The sample has under 200,000 clones; roughly 80% are singletons. The sequenced sample consisted of PBMCs. Every receptor here comes from a woman in her 30s in good health and CMV-seropositive.

The chain links TRBV5-1 to TRBJ2-3; 11 bases match TRBD1. V lost 4 bases to trimming and J lost 3 bases; unmatched junction nucleotides: 7. CDR1 is SGHRS, CDR2 YFSETQ, per germline. The CDR3 is 16 residues long. CDR3 DNA: TGCGCCAGCAGCATGGGGGACAGGGGGTTGACAGATACGCAGTATTTT. The encoded protein is CASSMGDRGLTDTQYF.

This sequence joins TRBV11-2 and TRBJ2-7, with a possible D match to TRBD2 (5 bases). The germline V gene encodes CDR1 SGHAT and CDR2 FQNNGV. V lost 3 bases and J lost 5, with 14 bases in between. The CDR3 is made up of 14 amino acids. The CDR3 nucleotides read TGTGCCAGCAGCTTGAGGGCCCGAACTAACGAGCAGTACTTC. It encodes CASSLRARTNEQYF. Filled out from reference TRBV11-2 and TRBJ2-7, the complete variable domain reads EAGVAQSPRYKIIEKRQSVAFWCNPISGHATLYWYQQILGQGPKLLIQFQNNGVVDDSQLPKDRFSAERLKGVDSTLKIQPAKLEDSAVYLCASSLRARTNEQYFGPGTRLTVT.

The chain links TRBV29-1 to TRBJ1-1; D is undetermined. V gave up 4 bases and J gave up 2 bases, with 8 bases separating them. Germline V gene lookup returns CDR1 SQVTM and CDR2 ANQGSEA. The CDR3 contains 12 residues. The chain's CDR3 is CSVGRLNTEAFF. The CDR3 DNA reads as TGCAGCGTTGGCAGGCTTAACACTGAAGCTTTCTTT.

This clone has only one observation. The chain joins TRBV4-1 to TRBJ2-3, with 8 bases lining up with TRBD1. The J segment lost 2 bases and the V segment lost 0 bases, leaving 4 bases of the junction unmatched. CDR1 and CDR2 (germline): MGHRA, YSYEKL. This CDR3 region has 16 residues. The CDR3 coding sequence is TGCGCCAGCAGCCAAGAGGGACAGGCCTACACAGATACGCAGTATTTT. It specifies CASSQEGQAYTDTQYF.

This sequence joins TRBV7-2 and TRBJ1-5, with TRBD1 matching 8 bases. Germline V gives CDR1 SGHTA, CDR2 FQGNSA. CDR3 length: 14 amino acids. Losses at the gene ends were 2 bases for V and 6 bases for J; bases not matched to a gene: 3. The CDR3 spells CASSLQGAGQPQHF. CDR3 nucleotides: TGTGCCAGCAGCTTACAGGGGGCCGGTCAGCCCCAGCATTTT.

The chain combines TRBV5-1 with TRBJ2-7, with D tentatively TRBD2 (5 bases). Trimming took off 4 bases at V and 1 base at J, with 6 bases between the two ends. Per germline, CDR1 SGHRS and CDR2 YFSETQ. The CDR3 loop spans 12 amino acids. CDR3 protein: CASSTGSYEQYF. The CDR3 DNA follows: TGCGCCAGCAGCACGGGGTCCTACGAGCAGTACTTC.

The chain links TRBV6-5 to TRBJ2-2; TRBD2 matches at 7 bases. This CDR3 spans 13 amino acids. Germline CDR1 MNHEY, CDR2 SVGAGI. The trim removed 4 bases at V and 4 bases at J, leaving 0 bases unmatched. This CDR3 is CASSWGGTGELFF. The CDR3 nucleotides read TGTGCCAGCAGTTGGGGGGGCACCGGGGAGCTGTTTTTT.

This clone occurred once. The chain recombines TRBV5-1 with TRBJ2-5; D possibly corresponds to TRBD2 (5 bases). Trimming cost V 3 bases and J 5 bases, with 14 bases left between them. Germline V lookup: CDR1 SGHRS, CDR2 YFSETQ. The CDR3 runs 14 residues. The CDR3 region has the DNA TGCGCCAGCAGCTCTTGGACCAAGCGGGAGACCCAGTACTTC. This sequence encodes CASSSWTKRETQYF.

The chain recombines TRBV10-1 with TRBJ2-7, with 10 positions matching TRBD2. The CDR3 has 17 amino acids. V lost 2 bases and J lost 3; bases outside the gene matches: 10. The germline CDR1 and CDR2 sequences are WNHNN and SYGVQD (reference sequence). CDR3: CASSEVLKTSGYYEQYF. The CDR3 DNA follows: TGCGCCAGCAGTGAGGTACTAAAGACTAGCGGGTACTACGAGCAGTACTTC.

This clone has a handful of counts. CDR3 sequence (DNA): TGTGCCAGCAGAAATACAGGGGGCGGCTCCTACGAGCAGTACTTC. Its translation: CASRNTGGGSYEQYF. The chain carries TRBV6-6 and TRBJ2-7; TRBD1 matches 9 bases. Germline V gives CDR1 MNHNY, CDR2 SVGAGI (reference sequence). The trim removed 6 bases at V and 0 bases at J, leaving 6 bases unmatched. This CDR3 region has 15 residues.

This chain uses TRBV19 with TRBJ2-1, with 8 bases aligning to TRBD2. The CDR3 is 15 amino acids. V was pared by 3 bases and J by 5 bases, with 6 bases of the junction left unmatched. The germline gives CDR1 LNHDA, CDR2 SQIVND (reference sequence). This chain's CDR3 is CASSIGRGAHNEQFF. The CDR3 nucleotides read TGTGCCAGTAGTATTGGGCGGGGGGCCCACAATGAGCAGTTCTTC. Combining the CDR3 with reference TRBV19 and TRBJ2-1 gives the whole variable domain DGGITQSPKYLFRKEGQNVTLSCEQNLNHDAMYWYRQDPGQGLRLIYYSQIVNDFQKGDIAEGYSVSREKKESFPLTVTSAQKNPTAFYLCASSIGRGAHNEQFFGPGTRLTVL.

The V and J genes are TRBV4-2 and TRBJ1-4, with TRBD1 matching over 9 bases. CDR3 size: 16 residues. V lost 1 base and J lost 5; bases outside the gene matches: 5. Germline CDR1 and CDR2: LGHNA and YNFKEQ. The CDR3 reads CASSQGTGTGNEKLFF. As DNA, the CDR3 is TGTGCCAGCAGCCAAGGGACCGGGACAGGGAATGAAAAACTGTTTTTT.

The chain couples TRBV25-1 to TRBJ1-2; D call uncertain. Trimming cost V 4 bases and J 2 bases, with 8 bases left between them. The CDR3 loop spans 13 amino acids. Germline lookup yields CDR1 MGHDK and CDR2 SYGVNS. CDR3 residues: CASSVRMNYGYTF. The CDR3 region has the DNA TGTGCCAGCAGTGTCAGAATGAACTATGGCTACACCTTC.

This clone was seen once. The gene calls are TRBV7-9 and TRBJ2-1; the D gene is possibly TRBD2 (5 bases). This CDR3 has 17 amino acids. With 0 bases removed from V and 2 bases from J, the gap between germline ends came to 14 bases. CDR1 is SEHNR, CDR2 FQNEAQ, per germline (reference sequence). This CDR3 is CASSLAFGDKPYNEQFF. As DNA, the CDR3 is TGTGCCAGCAGCTTAGCTTTCGGGGATAAGCCCTACAATGAGCAGTTCTTC.

The gene calls are TRBV6-6 and TRBJ1-2; D may be TRBD1 (5 bases). Germline V CDR1 and CDR2: MNHNY, SVGAGI (reference sequence). This CDR3 has 12 amino acids. V was trimmed by 7 bases and J by 4 bases, leaving 10 bases between them. CDR3 nucleotide sequence: TGTGCCAGCACCGCAGGGTTCTATGGCTACACCTTC. Translated: CASTAGFYGYTF.

V and J are TRBV7-3 and TRBJ2-4; 7 bases line up with TRBD2. CDR1 and CDR2 from the germline V gene are SGHTA and FQGTGA. J lost 8 bases, V lost 4 bases, and 8 bases had no gene match. The CDR3 sequence is 14 residues long. The CDR3 loop reads CASSSSPRGDIQYF. The CDR3 DNA follows: TGTGCCAGCAGCTCATCCCCCCGGGGGGACATTCAGTACTTC.

The chain uses TRBV5-1 and TRBJ2-1; D possibly corresponds to TRBD2 (6 bases). From germline, CDR1 is SGHRS and CDR2 YFSETQ. Trimming took off 5 bases at V and 5 bases at J, with 17 bases between the two ends. The CDR3 totals 15 residues. In DNA, the CDR3 is TGCGCCAGCAGTCGGGGGAAAGGGCCTAACAATGAGCAGTTCTTC. As protein: CASSRGKGPNNEQFF.

The genes are TRBV5-1 and TRBJ1-5; maybe TRBD1 (6 bases). The CDR3 extends over 14 amino acids. Deletions cut 1 base from V and 10 bases from J, with 15 bases between. Germline-derived CDR1 and CDR2 are SGHRS and YFSETQ. DNA of the CDR3: TGCGCCAGCAGCTTGACACAGGGCCTGATCCCCCAGCATTTT. It translates to CASSLTQGLIPQHF. The entire variable domain, with the rest obtained from reference TRBV5-1 and TRBJ1-5, is as follows: KAGVTQTPRYLIKTRGQQVTLSCSPISGHRSVSWYQQTPGQGLQFLFEYFSETQRNKGNFPGRFSGRQFSNSRSEMNVSTLELGDSALYLCASSLTQGLIPQHFGDGTRLSIL.

J is TRBJ1-2 and V is TRBV27; D perhaps matches TRBD1 (5 bases). V lost 4 bases and J 0 bases, leaving 18 bases between the germline ends. Germline CDR1 reads MNHEY; CDR2 reads SMNVEV (reference sequence). The CDR3 length is 17 residues. DNA for the CDR3: TGTGCCAGCAGTTCGCAGAGTATAGGGGCAGCTAACTATGGCTACACCTTC. Protein product: CASSSQSIGAANYGYTF.

The chain uses TRBV11-2 and TRBJ1-2; D is unresolved. V was cut by 8 bases and J by 1 base, with 23 bases left in between. CDR3 length equals 17 residues. From germline, CDR1 is SGHAT and CDR2 FQNNGV. The CDR3 bases are TGTGCCAGCCTGGGCCAGGAACTTGGGAGCGGTAACTATGGCTACACCTTC. Translated: CASLGQELGSGNYGYTF.

This rearrangement joins TRBV4-3 to TRBJ2-1; a possible D gene is TRBD2 (5 bases). With 3 bases removed from V and 2 bases from J, the gap between germline ends came to 17 bases. Germline V gene lookup returns CDR1 LGHNA and CDR2 YSLEER. The CDR3 has 17 amino acids. The CDR3 nucleotides are TGCGCCAGCAGCCAGATGGGCGGGCAGATGCCCTACAATGAGCAGTTCTTC. This codes for CASSQMGGQMPYNEQFF.

This clone was detected a few times. The CDR3 DNA reads TGTGCCAGCTCACCCCCGGGCATAACCGGGAGTAATCAGCCCCAGCATTTT. Translation gives CASSPPGITGSNQPQHF. The V call is TRBV18, the J call TRBJ1-5; no firm D call. The CDR3 has 17 amino acids. Germline V gene data show CDR1 as KGHSH and CDR2 as LQKENI. V lost 3 bases, J lost 4 bases, and 19 bases lay in between.

The DNA of the CDR3 is TGTGCCAGCAGCCAAGCGCGGGGGGGCTCCTACAATGAGCAGTTCTTC. Residues: CASSQARGGSYNEQFF. This chain joins TRBV4-2 and TRBJ2-1; 9 bases align to TRBD2. CDR3 length: 16 amino acids. Trimming took 1 base from V and 0 from J; bases not matched to a gene: 1. Germline lookup yields CDR1 LGHNA and CDR2 YNFKEQ.

The chain employs TRBV29-1 and TRBJ1-2; D unclear. The germline CDR1 and CDR2 sequences are SQVTM and ANQGSEA. V was shortened by 5 bases and J by 2 bases, with 15 bases between the two germline ends. This CDR3 spans 14 amino acids. The CDR3 coding sequence is TGCAGCGTTAAACCCTCCTCGGGGAACTATGGCTACACCTTC. The encoded protein is CSVKPSSGNYGYTF.

The V call is TRBV28, the J call TRBJ1-4; the D gene is possibly TRBD1 (5 bases). This CDR3 is 13 amino acids long. The germline V gene has CDR1 MDHEN and CDR2 SYDVKM. V gave up 3 bases and J gave up 8 bases, with 10 bases separating them. This CDR3 is CASSFPRVEKLFF. In nucleotides, the CDR3 is TGTGCCAGCAGTTTCCCCAGGGTCGAAAAACTGTTTTTT.

The chain employs TRBV11-2 and TRBJ1-1, with D possibly TRBD1 on 6 matching bases. Per germline, CDR1 SGHAT and CDR2 FQNNGV. Between the trimmed V and J ends, which lost 5 bases and 5 bases, there was a span of 18 bases. The CDR3 is made up of 15 amino acids. CDR3 DNA: TGTGCCAGCAGCAACCAACAGGGATGGGATACTGAAGCTTTCTTT. It is translated as CASSNQQGWDTEAFF.

The chain uses TRBV2 and TRBJ1-1, with 7 bases fitting TRBD1. Germline V lookup: CDR1 SNHLY, CDR2 FYNNEI. The CDR3 is 15 amino acids. V shed 6 bases and J 2 bases; nucleotides not matched to a gene: 9. The CDR3: CASREGAAKNTEAFF. CDR3 nucleotide sequence: TGTGCCAGCAGAGAGGGGGCAGCCAAAAACACTGAAGCTTTCTTT.

The J gene is TRBJ2-3, the V gene TRBV5-6, with TRBD2 identical over 10 bases. This CDR3 comprises 15 residues. Per germline, CDR1 SGHDT and CDR2 YYEEEE. Trimming at V came to 0 bases and at J to 3 bases, leaving 1 base not matched to a gene. DNA for the CDR3: TGTGCCAGCAGCTTGGGGGGACTAGCGACAGATACGCAGTATTTT. Translating it yields CASSLGGLATDTQYF.